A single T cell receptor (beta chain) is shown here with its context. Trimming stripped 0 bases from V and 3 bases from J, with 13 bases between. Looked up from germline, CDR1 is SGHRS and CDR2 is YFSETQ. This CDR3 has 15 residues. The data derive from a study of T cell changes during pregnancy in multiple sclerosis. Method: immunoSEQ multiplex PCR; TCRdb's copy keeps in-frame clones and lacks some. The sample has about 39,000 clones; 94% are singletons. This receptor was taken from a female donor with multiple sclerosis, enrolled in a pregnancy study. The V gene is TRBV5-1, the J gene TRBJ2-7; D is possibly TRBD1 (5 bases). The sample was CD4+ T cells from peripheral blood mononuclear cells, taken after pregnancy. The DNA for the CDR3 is TGCGCCAGCAGCTTGGCCAAATTGGGGCACTACGAGCAGTACTTC. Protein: CASSLAKLGHYEQYF. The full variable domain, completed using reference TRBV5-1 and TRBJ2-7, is KAGVTQTPRYLIKTRGQQVTLSCSPISGHRSVSWYQQTPGQGLQFLFEYFSETQRNKGNFPGRFSGRQFSNSRSEMNVSTLELGDSALYLCASSLAKLGHYEQYFGPGTRLTVT.